This entry concerns a single T cell receptor (beta chain). No antigen is known for it. Assay used: immunoSEQ multiplex PCR; TCRdb lists only in-frame clones, some missing. The data show 20,000 to 25,000 clones, around 80% seen once. The data originate from a study of a mutant IDH1 vaccine in newly diagnosed glioma. Study details: Patients had eight vaccinations, in weeks 1, 3, 5, 7, 11, 15, 19 and 23. Radiotherapy alone preceded vaccination by 4-6 weeks; alternatively, vaccination started with temozolomide cycles. Most patients had radiochemotherapy with temozolomide before enrollment; others had one alone.

Study-wide results and caveats: Pseudoprogression appears to have had no connection to changes in top peripheral T cell clonotypes.

Time point meaning: week 23, last vaccination. A 20-mer mutant IDH1 peptide at 300 ug was injected subcutaneously with topical imiquimod. J lost 3 bases, V lost 6 bases, and 15 bases had no gene match. The CDR3 is made up of 18 amino acids. The germline V gene encodes CDR1 LNHDA and CDR2 SQIVND (reference sequence). This receptor was taken from a young man with glioma. The chain is built from TRBV19 and TRBJ2-1, with 9 positions matching TRBD2. Sequences were derived from PBMCs, sampled from a glioma patient whose treatment included an IDH1 peptide vaccine. DNA of the CDR3: TGTGCCAGTAGCCGCTCCGGGACTAGCAGCGCTGGCTACAATGAGCAGTTCTTC. This encodes CASSRSGTSSAGYNEQFF.